One sample yielded the 31 T cell receptor beta chains listed below, sequenced in a study of early T cells in non-severe SARS-CoV-2 infection. TCRdb called the 5' RACE reads again in MiXCR, with one record for every CDR3 protein. This table holds roughly 35,000 distinct CDR3 sequences, under 7.5% found once. Sequencing was carried out using whole blood. The receptor set was obtained from an adult who was a healthcare worker with PCR-confirmed SARS-CoV-2 infection or an uninfected control (not recorded which).

This clonotype was recorded at least ten times. V is TRBV30 and J is TRBJ2-3; the match to TRBD1 covers 9 bases. V lost 4 bases and J lost 2; bases outside the gene matches: 10. There are 16 residues in the CDR3. The germline CDR1 and CDR2 sequences are GTSNPN and SVGIG (reference sequence). CDR3 residues: CAWNLQGTGFTDTQYF. CDR3 nucleotides: TGTGCCTGGAACCTTCAAGGGACAGGGTTCACAGATACGCAGTATTTT.

The chain carries TRBV28 and TRBJ2-7, with a weak D call TRBD2 (6 bases). Trimming shortened V by 5 bases and J by 9 bases, and 23 bases separated the two germline ends. This CDR3 is built from 15 residues. CDR1 is MDHEN and CDR2 is SYDVKM in the germline V gene. In nucleotides, the CDR3 is TGTGCCAGCAGTCCCCTGGACTACTCTTCAGCATGGCAGTACTTC. Protein product: CASSPLDYSSAWQYF.

This clonotype showed up just a few times. V usage is TRBV11-2 and J usage is TRBJ1-1, with D possibly TRBD1 on 5 matching bases. Germline assignment: CDR1 SGHAT and CDR2 FQNNGV. This CDR3 is built from 13 residues. V gave up 5 bases and J gave up 4 bases, with 11 bases separating them. The CDR3 region is CASSRPGSTEAFF. CDR3 in DNA: TGTGCCAGCAGCAGACCAGGGAGCACTGAAGCTTTCTTT.

This clonotype was found many times. The chain employs TRBV20-1 and TRBJ2-7, with TRBD1 as a possible D gene (6 bases). Germline-derived CDR1 and CDR2 are DFQATT and SNEGSKA (reference sequence). The length of the CDR3 is 15 residues. V shed 0 bases and J shed 0 bases, with 12 bases lying between them. The CDR3 DNA follows: TGCAGTGCTAGAGATCTTGGACAGAGCTCCTACGAGCAGTACTTC. This translates into CSARDLGQSSYEQYF.

This clonotype was detected many times. The chain combines TRBV20-1 with TRBJ1-1; 8 bases map to TRBD1. Germline V gene data show CDR1 as DFQATT and CDR2 as SNEGSKA (reference sequence). The ends lost 6 bases at V and 4 bases at J; junction bases unmatched: 13. This CDR3 has 15 residues. CDR3 region: CSARKGGQAFTEAFF. Here the CDR3 DNA reads TGCAGTGCACGAAAGGGGGGACAGGCCTTCACTGAAGCTTTCTTT.

This clonotype was seen ten or more times. V is TRBV29-1 and J is TRBJ2-3, with D possibly being TRBD2 (6 bases). CDR1 and CDR2 from the germline V gene are SQVTM and ANQGSEA. The germline V and J ends were trimmed by 3 bases and 0 bases, with 10 bases remaining between them. The CDR3 contains 14 residues. CDR3 nucleotide sequence: TGCAGCGTTGACTCTAGCGCTAGCACAGATACGCAGTATTTT. It codes for CSVDSSASTDTQYF.

This clonotype was counted ten times or more. The rearrangement joins TRBV7-9 to TRBJ2-2; no reliable D call. The CDR3 is made up of 15 amino acids. V shed 0 bases and J shed 5 bases, with 10 bases lying between them. CDR1 is SEHNR, CDR2 FQNEAQ, per germline (reference sequence). CDR3 loop: CASSLARWETGELFF. As DNA, the CDR3 is TGTGCCAGCAGCTTAGCGCGGTGGGAAACCGGGGAGCTGTTTTTT.

This clonotype showed up just a few times. The chain couples TRBV19 to TRBJ2-1; TRBD2 agrees at 7 bases. The junction had 8 bases not matched to a gene; V was cut back by 6 bases and J by 0 bases. Germline V gene data show CDR1 as LNHDA and CDR2 as SQIVND (reference sequence). The CDR3 has 16 residues. The CDR3 spells CASRVLAGDSYNEQFF. CDR3 bases: TGTGCCAGTAGGGTTTTGGCGGGAGACTCCTACAATGAGCAGTTCTTC.

This clonotype was seen many times. This chain uses TRBV29-1 with TRBJ1-1, with D hard to call. V gave up 6 bases and J gave up 4 bases, with 15 bases separating them. This CDR3 is 13 amino acids long. The germline V gene encodes CDR1 SQVTM and CDR2 ANQGSEA. CDR3 sequence reads: CSVLNRQGTEAFF. The CDR3 bases are TGCAGCGTCCTAAATCGACAAGGCACTGAAGCTTTCTTT.

This clonotype was recorded many times. The chain recombines TRBV7-9 with TRBJ1-3, with TRBD1 identical over 7 bases. Germline V gives CDR1 SEHNR, CDR2 FQNEAQ (reference sequence). The V and J ends lost 4 bases and 2 bases, in that order; junction bases with no gene match: 8. The CDR3 spans 16 residues. The CDR3 DNA reads TGTGCCAGCAGCTCCTGGAGGGGGCCAACTGGAAACACCATATATTTT. This codes for CASSSWRGPTGNTIYF.

This clonotype was picked up many times. V gene TRBV18 combines with J gene TRBJ1-5; perhaps TRBD1 as D (5 bases). Deletions cut 2 bases from V and 7 bases from J, with 9 bases between. From germline, CDR1 is KGHSH and CDR2 LQKENI. The length of the CDR3 is 13 residues. CDR3 bases: TGTGCCAGCTCACCATTGGGGGAACAGCCCCAGCATTTT. Its protein is CASSPLGEQPQHF.

V usage is TRBV9 and J usage is TRBJ1-3; D is unclear. The CDR3 runs 16 residues. Germline values: CDR1 SGDLS, CDR2 YYNGEE. Trimming stripped 0 bases from V and 0 bases from J, with 10 bases between. The CDR3 DNA follows: TGTGCCAGCAGCGTAGCTTATCGGAGCTCTGGAAACACCATATATTTT. It translates to CASSVAYRSSGNTIYF.

This clonotype was seen at least ten times. This chain connects TRBV12-3 or TRBV12-4 to TRBJ2-4; a weak D match, TRBD1 (6 bases). This CDR3 is built from 14 residues. Trimming took off 6 bases at V and 8 bases at J, with 17 bases between the two ends. The CDR3 protein is CASSTGYEGDIQYF. CDR3 DNA: TGTGCCAGCAGCACAGGGTATGAAGGAGACATTCAGTACTTC.

Many counts were recorded for this clonotype. This rearrangement joins TRBV4-2 to TRBJ2-3; 7 nucleotides align to TRBD2. The CDR3 consists of 15 residues. Germline-derived CDR1 and CDR2 are LGHNA and YNFKEQ. V lost 4 bases, J lost 0 bases, and 4 bases stayed unmatched. As DNA, the CDR3 is TGTGCCAGCAGCCGGGCGGGAGCAAGCACAGATACGCAGTATTTT. Protein: CASSRAGASTDTQYF.

This clonotype was seen many times. CDR3 region: CASSLGGGNRTGRFDGYTF. The CDR3 DNA follows: TGTGCCAGCAGCTTAGGCGGGGGGAACAGGACAGGGCGGTTTGATGGCTACACCTTC. J is TRBJ1-2 and V is TRBV11-3; 8 positions agree with TRBD1. The CDR3 contains 19 residues. Germline trimming cut 1 base from V and 6 bases from J; bases unmatched to any gene: 19. Germline V gene data show CDR1 as SGHNT and CDR2 as YENEEA.

The rearrangement uses TRBV12-3 or TRBV12-4 and TRBJ1-2, with D possibly being TRBD1 (5 bases). The CDR3 consists of 12 residues. The V end lost 6 bases, the J end lost 4 bases, and 9 bases lay between the germline ends. CDR3 sequence: CASRGRAYGYTF. CDR3 nucleotide sequence: TGTGCCAGCAGGGGACGGGCCTATGGCTACACCTTC.

Ten or more counts support this clonotype. The chain couples TRBV5-1 to TRBJ2-7; D possibly corresponds to TRBD2 (6 bases). Germline V gives CDR1 SGHRS, CDR2 YFSETQ. With 3 bases removed from V and 3 bases from J, the gap between germline ends came to 10 bases. CDR3 length equals 13 residues. Here the CDR3 DNA reads TGCGCCAGCAGCTCGGGACTGAGCTACGAGCAGTACTTC. It codes for CASSSGLSYEQYF.

The rearrangement uses TRBV12-3 or TRBV12-4 and TRBJ1-3; 8 bases line up with TRBD1. After removal of 6 bases from V and 4 bases from J, the junction contained 8 bases not matched to a gene. The CDR3 runs 15 residues. The CDR3 nucleotides are TGTGCCAGCAGACGAACAGGGGGTTTAGGAAACACCATATATTTT. As protein: CASRRTGGLGNTIYF.

This clonotype was observed many times. J is TRBJ1-5 and V is TRBV3-1; TRBD1 is a possible D gene (5 bases). This CDR3 region has 15 residues. Trimming cost V 1 base and J 4 bases, with 11 bases left between them. Germline V CDR1 and CDR2: LGHDT, YNNKEL (reference sequence). CDR3 DNA sequence: TGTGCCAGCAGCCAAGGCATCGCAGGGAATCAGCCCCAGCATTTT. It specifies CASSQGIAGNQPQHF.

This clonotype is deemed medium-sized. The V and J genes are TRBV5-1 and TRBJ1-5; 9 nucleotides match TRBD1. There are 15 residues in the CDR3. The J segment lost 2 bases and the V segment lost 0 bases, leaving 0 bases of the junction unmatched. The germline V gene has CDR1 SGHRS and CDR2 YFSETQ. The chain's CDR3 is CASSLGTGGNQPQHF. The CDR3 DNA sequence: TGCGCCAGCAGCTTGGGGACAGGGGGCAATCAGCCCCAGCATTTT.

At least ten counts were recorded for this clonotype. The genes are TRBV28 and TRBJ1-1, with TRBD1 matching 9 bases. The CDR3 contains 16 residues. Germline-derived CDR1 and CDR2 are MDHEN and SYDVKM. V shed 4 bases, J shed 1 base, and the junction held 7 bases outside the gene matches. CDR3 loop: CASSWGQGRWNTEAFF. The CDR3 region has the DNA TGTGCCAGCAGTTGGGGACAGGGCAGATGGAACACTGAAGCTTTCTTT.

The chain combines TRBV11-2 with TRBJ2-5, with a weak D call TRBD1 (5 bases). CDR1 is SGHAT and CDR2 is FQNNGV in the germline V gene. The CDR3 totals 12 residues. The V and J ends lost 5 bases and 4 bases respectively, with 8 bases between them. CDR3 coding DNA: TGTGCCAGCAGCCCTCAGGGAGAGACCCAGTACTTC. Amino acid sequence: CASSPQGETQYF.

This clonotype was seen many times. The rearrangement links TRBV6-5 to TRBJ1-1; 7 nucleotides align to TRBD1. This CDR3 comprises 14 residues. Unmatched junction bases numbered 10, after V lost 6 bases and J lost 6 bases. Germline lookup yields CDR1 MNHEY and CDR2 SVGAGI. The CDR3 loop is CASRKTGTAAEAFF. The CDR3 DNA reads TGTGCCAGCAGGAAGACCGGGACAGCGGCTGAAGCTTTCTTT.

This clonotype was counted at least ten times. The chain joins TRBV28 to TRBJ2-5; D possibly matches TRBD1 or TRBD2 (5 bases each). Trimming left V 3 bases short and J 0 bases short, with 14 bases between. This CDR3 has 16 residues. In germline, CDR1 is MDHEN, CDR2 SYDVKM. CDR3 sequence reads: CASSFRGEGYQETQYF. CDR3 nucleotides: TGTGCCAGCAGTTTTAGGGGAGAGGGGTACCAAGAGACCCAGTACTTC. The complete variable domain, with remaining parts taken from reference TRBV28 and TRBJ2-5, reads DVKVTQSSRYLVKRTGEKVFLECVQDMDHENMFWYRQDPGLGLRLIYFSYDVKMKEKGDIPEGYSVSREKKERFSLILESASTNQTSMYLCASSFRGEGYQETQYFGPGTRLLVL.

This clonotype was recorded many times. This rearrangement joins TRBV29-1 to TRBJ2-7, with D unclear. The CDR3 sequence is 11 residues long. Per germline, CDR1 SQVTM and CDR2 ANQGSEA. V gave up 4 bases and J gave up 3 bases, with 7 bases separating them. The CDR3 nucleotides are TGCAGCGTTGGTACGGGCTACGAGCAGTACTTC. The encoded protein is CSVGTGYEQYF.

This clonotype was counted at least ten times. The chain carries TRBV18 and TRBJ1-1; weak D call: TRBD1 (6 bases). Between the trimmed V and J ends, which lost 5 bases and 0 bases, there was a span of 13 bases. The CDR3 is 15 amino acids. Germline loops: CDR1 KGHSH, CDR2 LQKENI. CDR3 sequence (DNA): TGTGCCAGCTCAGCCTCAGGGGATATGAACACTGAAGCTTTCTTT. As protein: CASSASGDMNTEAFF.

About this clonotype itself: A much larger clone sits a single nucleotide away, making a read error possible. The V gene is TRBV11-2, the J gene TRBJ2-7; 8 nucleotides match TRBD2. The CDR3 extends over 14 amino acids. Germline CDR1 SGHAT, CDR2 FQNNGV. The V segment lost 1 base and the J segment 7 bases; nucleotides outside the gene matches: 6. The CDR3, as DNA: TGTGCCAGCAGCTTAGTACTAGCGGTAGGAGAGCAGTACTTC. Translation: CASSLVLAVGEQYF.

This clonotype was recorded a few times. This chain uses TRBV7-3 with TRBJ2-7, with 10 bases identical to TRBD1. J was trimmed by 6 bases and V by 3 bases; bases with no gene match: 8. This CDR3 contains 15 residues. CDR1 is SGHTA and CDR2 is FQGTGA in the germline V gene. DNA for the CDR3: TGTGCCAGCAGCTTCTCCGGGACAGGGGAGGTCGAGCAGTACTTC. This encodes CASSFSGTGEVEQYF.

The chain's CDR3 is CASSFGVGGADTEAFF. The CDR3 DNA is TGTGCCAGCAGTTTTGGAGTGGGCGGGGCGGACACTGAAGCTTTCTTT. The chain is built from TRBV12-3 or TRBV12-4 and TRBJ1-1; tentative D call: TRBD1 (5 bases). The CDR3 length is 16 residues. The V gene lost 3 bases and the J gene lost 3 bases, with 17 bases spanning the gap.

This clonotype was counted between two and nine times. The chain recombines TRBV7-9 with TRBJ1-2; D may be TRBD1 (6 bases). CDR1 is SEHNR and CDR2 is FQNEAQ in the germline V gene (reference sequence). The V and J ends lost 1 base and 8 bases respectively, with 14 bases between them. This CDR3 comprises 14 residues. The CDR3 here is CASSLDRAPGGYTF. The CDR3 nucleotides are TGTGCCAGCAGCTTAGACAGGGCGCCAGGAGGCTACACCTTC.

The sample holds many counts of this clonotype. The chain couples TRBV27 to TRBJ1-5; possibly TRBD1 for D (6 bases). This CDR3 region has 16 residues. Between the trimmed V and J ends, which lost 3 bases and 5 bases, there was a span of 17 bases. Germline lookup yields CDR1 MNHEY and CDR2 SMNVEV (reference sequence). The CDR3 loop reads CASSFTWSGVDQPQHF. CDR3 DNA: TGTGCCAGCAGTTTTACGTGGTCAGGGGTCGATCAGCCCCAGCATTTT.